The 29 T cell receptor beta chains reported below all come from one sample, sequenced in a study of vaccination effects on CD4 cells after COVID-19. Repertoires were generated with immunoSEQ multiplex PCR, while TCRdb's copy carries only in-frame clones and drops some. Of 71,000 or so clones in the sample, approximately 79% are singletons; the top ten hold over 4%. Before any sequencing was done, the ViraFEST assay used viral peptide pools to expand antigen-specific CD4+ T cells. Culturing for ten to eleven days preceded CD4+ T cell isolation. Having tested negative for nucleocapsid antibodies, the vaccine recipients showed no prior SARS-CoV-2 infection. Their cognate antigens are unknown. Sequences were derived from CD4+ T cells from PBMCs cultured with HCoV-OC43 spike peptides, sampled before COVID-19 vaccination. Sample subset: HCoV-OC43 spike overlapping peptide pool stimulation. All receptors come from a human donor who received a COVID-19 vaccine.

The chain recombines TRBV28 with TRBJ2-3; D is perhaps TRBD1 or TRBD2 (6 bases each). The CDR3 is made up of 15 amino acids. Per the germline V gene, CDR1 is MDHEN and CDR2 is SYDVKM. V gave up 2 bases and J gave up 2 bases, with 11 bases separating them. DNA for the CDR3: TGTGCCAGCAGTTTACCGGGGGCCAACACAGATACGCAGTATTTT. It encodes CASSLPGANTDTQYF.

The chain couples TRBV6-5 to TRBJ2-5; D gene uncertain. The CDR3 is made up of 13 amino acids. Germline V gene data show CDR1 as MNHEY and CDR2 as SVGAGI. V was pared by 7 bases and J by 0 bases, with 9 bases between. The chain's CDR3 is CASTGPNQETQYF. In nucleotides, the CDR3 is TGTGCCAGCACCGGGCCGAACCAAGAGACCCAGTACTTC.

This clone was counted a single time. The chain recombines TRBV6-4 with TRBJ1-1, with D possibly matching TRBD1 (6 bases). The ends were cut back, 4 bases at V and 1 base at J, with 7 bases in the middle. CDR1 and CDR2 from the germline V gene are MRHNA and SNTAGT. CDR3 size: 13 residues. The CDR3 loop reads CASSAGQNTEAFF. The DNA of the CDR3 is TGTGCCAGCAGTGCGGGACAGAACACTGAAGCTTTCTTT.

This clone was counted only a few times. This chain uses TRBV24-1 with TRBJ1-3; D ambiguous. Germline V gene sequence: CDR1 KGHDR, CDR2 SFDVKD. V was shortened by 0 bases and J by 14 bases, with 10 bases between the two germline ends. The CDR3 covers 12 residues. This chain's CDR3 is CATSDLLGRLYF. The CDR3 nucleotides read TGTGCCACCAGTGATTTGCTCGGGAGACTATATTTT.

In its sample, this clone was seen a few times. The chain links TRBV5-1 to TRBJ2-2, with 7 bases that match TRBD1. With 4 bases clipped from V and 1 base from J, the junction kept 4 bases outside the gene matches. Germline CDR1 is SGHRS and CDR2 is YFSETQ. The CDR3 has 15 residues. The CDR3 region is CASSDQGVNTGELFF. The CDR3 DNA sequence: TGCGCCAGCAGCGACCAGGGGGTGAACACCGGGGAGCTGTTTTTT.

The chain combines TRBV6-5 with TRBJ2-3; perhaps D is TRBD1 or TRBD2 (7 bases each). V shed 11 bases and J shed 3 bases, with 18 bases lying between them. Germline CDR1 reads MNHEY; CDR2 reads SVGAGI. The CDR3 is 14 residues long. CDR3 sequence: CAGQGGVWTDTQYF. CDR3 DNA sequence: TGTGCCGGTCAGGGGGGGGTGTGGACAGATACGCAGTATTTT.

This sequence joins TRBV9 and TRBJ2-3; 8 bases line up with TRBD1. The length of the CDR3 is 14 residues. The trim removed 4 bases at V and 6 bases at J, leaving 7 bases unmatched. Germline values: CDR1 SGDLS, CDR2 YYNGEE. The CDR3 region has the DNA TGTGCCAGCAGCCCCCAGGGGGCCCTCGATACGCAGTATTTT. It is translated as CASSPQGALDTQYF.

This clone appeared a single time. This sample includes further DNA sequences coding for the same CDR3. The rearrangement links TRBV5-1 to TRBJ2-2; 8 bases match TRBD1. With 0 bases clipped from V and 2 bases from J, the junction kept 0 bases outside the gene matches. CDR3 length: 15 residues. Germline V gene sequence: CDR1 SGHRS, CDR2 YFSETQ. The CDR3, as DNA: TGCGCCAGCAGCTTGGCAGGGGGCAACACCGGGGAGCTGTTTTTT. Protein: CASSLAGGNTGELFF.

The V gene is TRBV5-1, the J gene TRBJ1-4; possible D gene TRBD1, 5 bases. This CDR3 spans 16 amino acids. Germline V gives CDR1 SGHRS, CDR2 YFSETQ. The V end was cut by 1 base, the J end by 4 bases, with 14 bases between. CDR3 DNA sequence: TGCGCCAGCAGCTTGAGAACAGGCCGACTTAATGAAAAACTGTTTTTT. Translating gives CASSLRTGRLNEKLFF.

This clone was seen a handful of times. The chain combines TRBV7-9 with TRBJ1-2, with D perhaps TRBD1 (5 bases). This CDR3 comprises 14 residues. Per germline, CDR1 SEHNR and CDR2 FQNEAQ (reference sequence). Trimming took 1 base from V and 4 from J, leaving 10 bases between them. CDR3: CASSLVGELYGYTF. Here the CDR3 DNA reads TGTGCCAGCAGCTTAGTAGGGGAACTCTATGGCTACACCTTC.

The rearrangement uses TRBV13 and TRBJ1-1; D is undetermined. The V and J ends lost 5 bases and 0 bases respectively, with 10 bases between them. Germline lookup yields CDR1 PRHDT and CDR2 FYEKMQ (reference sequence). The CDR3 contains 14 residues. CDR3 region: CASSPDLMNTEAFF. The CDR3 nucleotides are TGTGCCAGCAGCCCGGACCTAATGAACACTGAAGCTTTCTTT.

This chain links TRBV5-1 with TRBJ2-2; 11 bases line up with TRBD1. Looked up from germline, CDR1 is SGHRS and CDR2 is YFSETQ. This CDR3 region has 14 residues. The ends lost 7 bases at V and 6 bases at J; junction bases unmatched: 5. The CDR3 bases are TGCGCCAGCCGCGGACAGGGGGCCGCCGGGGAGCTGTTTTTT. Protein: CASRGQGAAGELFF.

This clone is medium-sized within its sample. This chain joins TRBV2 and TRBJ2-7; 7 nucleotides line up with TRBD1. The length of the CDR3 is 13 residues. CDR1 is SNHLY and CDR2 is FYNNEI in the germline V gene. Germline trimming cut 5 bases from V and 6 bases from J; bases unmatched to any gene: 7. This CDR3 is CASSWDSLGEQYV. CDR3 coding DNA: TGTGCCAGCAGTTGGGACAGCCTCGGCGAGCAGTACGTC.

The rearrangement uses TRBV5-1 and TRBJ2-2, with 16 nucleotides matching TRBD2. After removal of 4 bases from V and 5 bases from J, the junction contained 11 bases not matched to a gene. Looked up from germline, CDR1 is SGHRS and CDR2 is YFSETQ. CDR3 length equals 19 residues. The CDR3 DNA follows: TGCGCCAGCAGCACACCCGGGACTAGCGGGGGGGCCAGAACCGGGGAGCTGTTTTTT. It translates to CASSTPGTSGGARTGELFF.

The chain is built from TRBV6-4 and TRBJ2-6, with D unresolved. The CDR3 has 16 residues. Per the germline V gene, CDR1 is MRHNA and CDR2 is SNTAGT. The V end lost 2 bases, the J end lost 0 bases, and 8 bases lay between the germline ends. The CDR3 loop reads CASSDHLRSGANVLTF. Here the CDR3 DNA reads TGTGCCAGCAGTGACCACCTCCGCTCTGGGGCCAACGTCCTGACTTTC.

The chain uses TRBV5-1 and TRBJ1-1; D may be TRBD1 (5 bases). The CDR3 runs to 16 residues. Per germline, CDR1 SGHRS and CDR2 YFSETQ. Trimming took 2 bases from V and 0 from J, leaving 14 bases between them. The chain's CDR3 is CASSLVPGPMNTEAFF. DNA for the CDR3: TGCGCCAGCAGCTTAGTACCGGGACCTATGAACACTGAAGCTTTCTTT.

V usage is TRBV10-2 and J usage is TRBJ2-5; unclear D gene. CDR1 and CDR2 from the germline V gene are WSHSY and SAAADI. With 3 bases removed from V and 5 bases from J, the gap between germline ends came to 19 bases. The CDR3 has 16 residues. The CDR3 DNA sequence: TGCGCCAGCAGTGATAGGGCATCCCCGCGGACGGAGACCCAGTACTTC. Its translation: CASSDRASPRTETQYF.

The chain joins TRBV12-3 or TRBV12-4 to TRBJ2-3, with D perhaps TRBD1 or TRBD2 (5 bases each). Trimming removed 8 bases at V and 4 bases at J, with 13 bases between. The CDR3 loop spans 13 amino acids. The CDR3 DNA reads TGTGCCAGCCGGAAGAGGGGTCCAGATACGCAGTATTTT. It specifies CASRKRGPDTQYF.

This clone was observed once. The CDR3 nucleotides read TGTGCCAGCAGCCAAGAGTGGGGAGTCGGCTCTGGAAACACCATATATTTT. Translating it yields CASSQEWGVGSGNTIYF. The chain couples TRBV4-2 to TRBJ1-3; no clear D gene. V was trimmed by 0 bases and J by 0 bases, leaving 12 bases between them. This CDR3 region has 17 residues. Germline V lookup: CDR1 LGHNA, CDR2 YNFKEQ.

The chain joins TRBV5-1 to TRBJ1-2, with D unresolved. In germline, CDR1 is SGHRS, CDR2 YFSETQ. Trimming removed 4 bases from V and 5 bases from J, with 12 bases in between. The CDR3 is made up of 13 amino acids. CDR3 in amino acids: CASSRTVVYGYTF. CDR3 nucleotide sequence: TGCGCCAGCAGCCGGACGGTTGTATATGGCTACACCTTC.

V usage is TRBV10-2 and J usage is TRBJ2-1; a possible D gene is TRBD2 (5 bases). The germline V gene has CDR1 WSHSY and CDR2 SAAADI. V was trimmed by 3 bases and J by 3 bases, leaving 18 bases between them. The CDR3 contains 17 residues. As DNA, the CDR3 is TGCGCCAGCAGTGAACCACCGGGATCACCACGCTACAATGAGCAGTTCTTC. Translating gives CASSEPPGSPRYNEQFF.

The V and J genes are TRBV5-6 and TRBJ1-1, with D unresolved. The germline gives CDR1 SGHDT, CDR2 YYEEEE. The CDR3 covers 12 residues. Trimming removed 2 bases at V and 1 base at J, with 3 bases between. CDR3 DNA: TGTGCCAGCAGCTTTTGGAACACTGAAGCTTTCTTT. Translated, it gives CASSFWNTEAFF.

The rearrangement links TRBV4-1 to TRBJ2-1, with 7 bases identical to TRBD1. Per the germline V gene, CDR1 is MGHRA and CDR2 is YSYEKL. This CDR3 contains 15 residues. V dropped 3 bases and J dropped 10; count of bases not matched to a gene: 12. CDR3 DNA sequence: TGCGCCAGCAGCCACCCCGGGACAGATAGGGGCGAGCAGTTCTTC. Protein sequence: CASSHPGTDRGEQFF.

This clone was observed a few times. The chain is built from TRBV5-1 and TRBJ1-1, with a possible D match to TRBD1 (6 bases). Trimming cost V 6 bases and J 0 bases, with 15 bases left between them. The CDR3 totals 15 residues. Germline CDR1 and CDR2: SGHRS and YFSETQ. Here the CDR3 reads CASKLATGLNTEAFF. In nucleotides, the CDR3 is TGCGCCAGCAAACTTGCCACAGGGTTGAACACTGAAGCTTTCTTT.

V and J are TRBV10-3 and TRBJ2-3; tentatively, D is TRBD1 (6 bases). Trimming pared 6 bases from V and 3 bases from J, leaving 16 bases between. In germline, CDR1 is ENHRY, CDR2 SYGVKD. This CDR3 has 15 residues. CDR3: CAIRAGTTATDTQYF. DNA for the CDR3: TGTGCCATCAGAGCCGGGACAACGGCGACAGATACGCAGTATTTT.

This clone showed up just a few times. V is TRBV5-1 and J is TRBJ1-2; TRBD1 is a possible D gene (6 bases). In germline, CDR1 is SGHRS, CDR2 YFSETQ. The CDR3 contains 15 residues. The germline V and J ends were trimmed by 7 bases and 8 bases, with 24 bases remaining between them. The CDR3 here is CASSLDPGSGAGYTF. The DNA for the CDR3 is TGCGCCAGCTCATTGGATCCGGGCTCAGGGGCGGGCTACACCTTC.

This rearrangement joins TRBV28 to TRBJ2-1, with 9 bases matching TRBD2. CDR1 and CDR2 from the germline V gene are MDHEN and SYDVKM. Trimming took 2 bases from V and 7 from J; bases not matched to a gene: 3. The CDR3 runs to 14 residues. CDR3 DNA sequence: TGTGCCAGCAGTTTAGCGGGGGGGCTTAATGAGCAGTTCTTC. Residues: CASSLAGGLNEQFF.

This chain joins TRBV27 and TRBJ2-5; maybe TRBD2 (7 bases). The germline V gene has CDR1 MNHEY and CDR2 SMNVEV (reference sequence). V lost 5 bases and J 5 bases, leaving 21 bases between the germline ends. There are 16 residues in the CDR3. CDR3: CASSGPGGPSGETQYF. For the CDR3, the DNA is TGTGCCAGCAGTGGTCCCGGGGGGCCCTCGGGGGAGACCCAGTACTTC.

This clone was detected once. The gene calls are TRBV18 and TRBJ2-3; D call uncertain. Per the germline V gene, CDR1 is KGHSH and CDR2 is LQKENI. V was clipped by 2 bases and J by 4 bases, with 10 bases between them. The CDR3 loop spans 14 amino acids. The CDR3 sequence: CASSPILGPDTQYF. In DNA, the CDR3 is TGTGCCAGCTCACCAATTCTAGGGCCAGATACGCAGTATTTT.